This T cell receptor (beta chain) is from a study of T cells expressing NK-cell markers. Reprocessing the 5' RACE reads, TCRdb reports a single entry for every CDR3 protein and omits DNA. The specimen's table records some 140,000 distinct CDR3 sequences. About this clonotype: No antigen is known for it.

The CDR3 contains 15 residues. From germline, CDR1 is SSHAT and CDR2 FNYEAQ (reference sequence). Findings and caveats of the study: Once again these clonotypes came out on top in the CD3+CD56-NKG2C+ fraction of several donors. Of the CD8+ T cell pool in about six donors, roughly 1.0-7.0% was accounted for by dominant NKG2C+ clonotypes.

The TCR was taken from a woman aged 45-60 years in good health. The chain joins TRBV7-7 to TRBJ2-1; the TCRdb call, TRBD2, lacks DNA for checking. The sequenced sample consisted of blood T cells: a sorted CD56 or NKG2C T cell subset, CD4+ or CD8+ T cells, or bulk PBMC T cells (not recorded which). CDR3 in amino acids: CASSLSSGSGDEQFF.